The 21 T cell receptor beta chains in this list originate from one sample, sequenced in a study of blood T cells in healthy people across ages. PCR was performed a second time for about 7 to 12 cycles using a sample-barcoded 5' primer and a J-beta primer mix. MiXCR, applied by TCRdb to the 5' RACE reads, yields one record per CDR3 protein. The sample gives some 1 million distinct CDR3 sequences, 35% to 50% of which show up once; approximately 17% is in the top ten. The sequenced sample was blood. These receptors came from a woman aged 55-69 years in good health.

This clonotype was counted many times. The chain uses TRBV20-1 and TRBJ2-3; the D is unclear. CDR1 is DFQATT and CDR2 is SNEGSKA in the germline V gene (reference sequence). Trimming took off 7 bases at V and 10 bases at J, with 15 bases between the two ends. This CDR3 region has 11 residues. As DNA, the CDR3 is TGCAGTGGGCTTACGGGCGGTGCGCAGTATTTT. Its translation is CSGLTGGAQYF.

Note on this clonotype: One base away lies a much larger clone, so this may be a sequencing read error. The V call is TRBV10-2, the J call TRBJ2-5, with 10 bases fitting TRBD2. The germline V gene encodes CDR1 WSHSY and CDR2 SAAADI. This CDR3 spans 15 amino acids. The CDR3 coding sequence is TGCGTCAGCAGTGAGGGGACTAGCGTCTGGGAGACCCAGTACTTC. It codes for CVSSEGTSVWETQYF.

Many counts were recorded for this clonotype. This chain joins TRBV4-1 and TRBJ2-7; 10 nucleotides align to TRBD2. J lost 3 bases, V lost 2 bases, and 4 bases had no gene match. The CDR3 length is 15 residues. Per the germline V gene, CDR1 is MGHRA and CDR2 is YSYEKL. The CDR3 nucleotides are TGCGCCAGCAGCCAACTAGCGGGAGCCGGCTACGAGCAGTACTTC. Encoded protein: CASSQLAGAGYEQYF.

Of note for this clonotype: Germline is not matched at one junction end, which may reflect a read error. The chain uses TRBV12-3 or TRBV12-4 and TRBJ1-4; TRBD1 aligns across 8 bases. The CDR3 loop spans 15 amino acids. In DNA, the CDR3 is TGTGCCAGCAGTTCTACAGGGGGACCTAATGAAAAACCGTTTTTT. Protein product: CASSSTGGPNEKPFF.

The V call is TRBV29-1, the J call TRBJ2-1; 7 bases agree with TRBD2. V was clipped by 3 bases and J by 0 bases; unmatched bases: 11. CDR1 and CDR2 (germline): SQVTM, ANQGSEA. The CDR3 runs to 17 residues. The CDR3 DNA reads TGCAGCGTTGAGATACGAGCGGGATCGCGCTCCTACAATGAGCAGTTCTTC. Its protein is CSVEIRAGSRSYNEQFF.

The J gene is TRBJ2-4, the V gene TRBV5-1, with D hard to call. Germline CDR1 and CDR2: SGHRS and YFSETQ. This CDR3 is built from 15 residues. Trimming left V 4 bases short and J 1 base short, with 12 bases between. The CDR3 DNA is TGCGCCAGCAGCCTGGACCTGGGGGCCAAAAACATTCAGTACTTC. Amino acids: CASSLDLGAKNIQYF.

This rearrangement joins TRBV28 to TRBJ1-6; 8 positions agree with TRBD1. CDR1 and CDR2 from the germline V gene are MDHEN and SYDVKM. This CDR3 has 16 residues. Trimming at V came to 5 bases and at J to 10 bases, leaving 13 bases not matched to a gene. This chain's CDR3 is CASSPRQGTDNSPLHF. Written as DNA, the CDR3 is TGTGCCAGCAGTCCACGACAGGGGACGGACAACTCACCCCTCCACTTT.

In DNA, the CDR3 is TGTGCCAGCAGCTTAAGGCTTGGGGTCGGGGAGCTGTTTTTT. Amino acids: CASSLRLGVGELFF. V usage is TRBV11-2 and J usage is TRBJ2-2, with D unclear. The CDR3 contains 14 residues. Germline lookup yields CDR1 SGHAT and CDR2 FQNNGV. The V end lost 2 bases, the J end lost 7 bases, and 11 bases lay between the germline ends.

In this sample, this clonotype turned up once. The chain employs TRBV5-1 and TRBJ2-7; D gene unclear. CDR3 length: 12 amino acids. With 5 bases removed from V and 7 bases from J, the gap between germline ends came to 13 bases. Looked up from germline, CDR1 is SGHRS and CDR2 is YFSETQ. CDR3 in amino acids: CASSANYNEQYF. The CDR3, as DNA: TGCGCCAGCAGTGCAAATTACAATGAGCAGTACTTC.

The V gene is TRBV25-1, the J gene TRBJ1-1; D is uncertain. There are 12 residues in the CDR3. Germline-derived CDR1 and CDR2 are MGHDK and SYGVNS. Trimming shortened V by 2 bases and J by 3 bases, and 4 bases separated the two germline ends. Here the CDR3 DNA reads TGTGCCAGCAGTGAAACTTACACTGAAGCTTTCTTT. Translation: CASSETYTEAFF.

The CDR3: CASKGKETDTQYF. The CDR3 bases are TGTGCCAGCAAGGGAAAGGAAACCGATACGCAGTATTTT. The chain recombines TRBV9 with TRBJ2-3; D remains unclear. V lost 6 bases and J lost 6, with 14 bases in between. The CDR3 has 13 amino acids. Germline CDR1 is SGDLS and CDR2 is YYNGEE.

V is TRBV15 and J is TRBJ2-1, with D hard to call. The V end lost 0 bases, the J end lost 9 bases, and 6 bases lay between the germline ends. The germline V gene has CDR1 LNHNV and CDR2 YYDKDF (reference sequence). This CDR3 has 12 residues. DNA for the CDR3: TGTGCCACCAGCAGAGAGGCTGGTGAGCAGTTCTTC. Its protein product is CATSREAGEQFF.

The CDR3 sequence: CSATIVAVHNPTDTQYF. In DNA form, the CDR3 reads TGCAGTGCCACAATAGTGGCAGTGCATAACCCCACAGATACGCAGTATTTT. The genes are TRBV20-1 and TRBJ2-3; D call uncertain. Germline V gene lookup returns CDR1 DFQATT and CDR2 SNEGSKA (reference sequence). This CDR3 contains 17 residues. Between the trimmed V and J ends, which lost 6 bases and 2 bases, there was a span of 24 bases.

Only a few counts were recorded for this clonotype. The chain is built from TRBV11-1 and TRBJ2-1; 15 bases are a match to TRBD2. The trim removed 7 bases at V and 7 bases at J, leaving 5 bases unmatched. The CDR3 is 15 residues long. Germline V gene lookup returns CDR1 SGHAT and CDR2 FQDESV (reference sequence). The CDR3 protein is CASTPGLAGGNEQFF. The CDR3 region has the DNA TGTGCCAGCACCCCCGGACTAGCGGGAGGGAATGAGCAGTTCTTC. The complete variable domain, with remaining parts taken from reference TRBV11-1 and TRBJ2-1, reads EAEVAQSPRYKITEKSQAVAFWCDPISGHATLYWYRQILGQGPELLVQFQDESVVDDSQLPKDRFSAERLKGVDSTLKIQPAELGDSAMYLCASTPGLAGGNEQFFGPGTRLTVL.

The V gene is TRBV7-8, the J gene TRBJ2-1; tentatively, D is TRBD2 (6 bases). The germline gives CDR1 SGHVS, CDR2 FQNEAQ. With 1 base removed from V and 8 bases from J, the gap between germline ends came to 12 bases. The CDR3 spans 14 residues. CDR3 bases: TGTGCCAGCAGCTTAGGCCACCGGGACTATGAGCAGTTCTTC. Protein product: CASSLGHRDYEQFF.

A few counts support this clonotype. The chain recombines TRBV6-6 with TRBJ2-7, with D possibly called TRBD1 or TRBD2 (5 bases each). V was trimmed by 6 bases and J by 1 base, leaving 10 bases between them. Germline lookup yields CDR1 MNHNY and CDR2 SVGAGI (reference sequence). This CDR3 is 13 amino acids long. The DNA for the CDR3 is TGTGCCAGCAGCTGGGGGAGATCCTACGAGCAGTACTTC. This translates into CASSWGRSYEQYF.

The genes are TRBV12-3 or TRBV12-4 and TRBJ2-1; a weak D match, TRBD2 (6 bases). The CDR3 extends over 11 amino acids. V lost 4 bases, J lost 10 bases, and 8 bases lay in between. CDR3 nucleotide sequence: TGTGCCAGCAGTTGGGCGGGAGAGCAGTTCTTC. It translates to CASSWAGEQFF.

This clonotype has just a few counts. V is TRBV29-1 and J is TRBJ1-2; 7 bases line up with TRBD1. J lost 8 bases, V lost 5 bases, and 14 bases had no gene match. Germline V lookup: CDR1 SQVTM, CDR2 ANQGSEA. The CDR3 spans 14 residues. The CDR3 coding sequence is TGCAGCGTTCATCTTACCGACAGGGCGGGGGGCTACACCTTC. Amino acids: CSVHLTDRAGGYTF.

The chain has TRBV28 and TRBJ2-7; possible D gene TRBD1, 6 bases. Germline V CDR1 and CDR2: MDHEN, SYDVKM. Trimming removed 5 bases from V and 5 bases from J, with 16 bases in between. The CDR3 is made up of 14 amino acids. In nucleotides, the CDR3 is TGTGCCAGCAGTGTATCGCACAGGGTGGACGAGCAGTACTTC. This sequence encodes CASSVSHRVDEQYF.

The chain employs TRBV30 and TRBJ2-7; D gene uncertain. This CDR3 is 13 amino acids long. With 0 bases removed from V and 4 bases from J, the gap between germline ends came to 10 bases. Germline V gives CDR1 GTSNPN, CDR2 SVGIG (reference sequence). CDR3 nucleotides: TGTGCCTGGAGTGTAACTGCCGTGTACGAGCAGTACTTC. Amino acids: CAWSVTAVYEQYF. The full variable domain, in which reference TRBV30 and TRBJ2-7 provide the parts outside the CDR3, is SQTIHQWPATLVQPVGSPLSLECTVEGTSNPNLYWYRQAAGRGLQLLFYSVGIGQISSEVPQNLSASRPQDRQFILSSKKLLLSDSGFYLCAWSVTAVYEQYFGPGTRLTVT.

The rearrangement uses TRBV24-1 and TRBJ2-1; D call uncertain. This CDR3 has 12 residues. CDR1 is KGHDR and CDR2 is SFDVKD in the germline V gene. V was trimmed by 5 bases and J by 7 bases, leaving 8 bases between them. This chain's CDR3 is CATSVRKNEQFF. The CDR3 DNA reads TGTGCCACCAGTGTCCGAAAGAATGAGCAGTTCTTC.